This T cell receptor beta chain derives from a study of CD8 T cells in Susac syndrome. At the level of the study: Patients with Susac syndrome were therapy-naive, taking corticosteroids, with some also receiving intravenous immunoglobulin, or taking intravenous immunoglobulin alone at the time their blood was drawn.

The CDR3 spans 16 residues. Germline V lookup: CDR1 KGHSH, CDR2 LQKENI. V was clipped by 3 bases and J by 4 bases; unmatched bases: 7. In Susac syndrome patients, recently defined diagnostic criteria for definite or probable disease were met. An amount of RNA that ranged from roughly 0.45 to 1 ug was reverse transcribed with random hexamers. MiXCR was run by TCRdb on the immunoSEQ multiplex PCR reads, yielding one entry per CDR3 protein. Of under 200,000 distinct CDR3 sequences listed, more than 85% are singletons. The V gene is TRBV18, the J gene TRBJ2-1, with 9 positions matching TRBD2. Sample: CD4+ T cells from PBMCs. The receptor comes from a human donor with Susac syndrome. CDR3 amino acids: CASSPRLAGKYNEQFF. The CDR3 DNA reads TGTGCCAGCTCACCTCGGCTAGCGGGAAAATACAATGAGCAGTTCTTC.